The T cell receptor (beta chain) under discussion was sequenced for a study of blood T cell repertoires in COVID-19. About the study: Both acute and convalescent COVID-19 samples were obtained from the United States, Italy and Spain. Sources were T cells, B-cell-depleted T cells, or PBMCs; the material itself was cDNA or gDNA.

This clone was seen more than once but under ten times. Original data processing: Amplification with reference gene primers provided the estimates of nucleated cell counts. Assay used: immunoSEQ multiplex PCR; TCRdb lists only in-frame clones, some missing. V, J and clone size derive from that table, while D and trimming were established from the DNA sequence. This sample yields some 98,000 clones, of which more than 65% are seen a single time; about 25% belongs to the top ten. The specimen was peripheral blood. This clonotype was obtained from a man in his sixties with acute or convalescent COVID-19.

CDR3 nucleotides: TGCAGCGTTGCTACAGGGATCCCTCGCAATGAGCAGTTCTTC. The encoded protein is CSVATGIPRNEQFF. The chain carries TRBV29-1 and TRBJ2-1, with a weak D call TRBD1 (6 bases). The CDR3 runs 14 residues. The germline V gene has CDR1 SQVTM and CDR2 ANQGSEA. V lost 4 bases and J lost 6, with 16 bases in between.